This TCR beta chain was found in a study of cytomegalovirus exposure and HLA in healthy donors. Study in general: An early release of data contained roughly 86 million unique TCRs, which came from HLA-typed donors.

Germline trimming cut 5 bases from V and 11 bases from J; bases unmatched to any gene: 15. The CDR3 is 16 amino acids. CDR1 and CDR2 (germline): SEHNR, FQNEAQ (reference sequence). Study results and caveats: Overall, approximately 180 TCR beta chains were annotated as cytomegalovirus-associated. Reportedly, diagnosis of cytomegalovirus status by the classifier showed high specificity and sensitivity.

As concerns this clone: Its antigen is undetermined.

PCR employed 60 Vbeta and 13 Jbeta primers. Produced via immunoSEQ multiplex PCR; TCRdb's table is partial and in-frame only. The sample contains some 160,000 clones, around three quarters of which appear only once. The chain carries TRBV7-9 and TRBJ2-3, with 11 nucleotides matching TRBD2. What was sequenced was PBMCs. The TCR comes from a man between 40 and 49 years old in good health and CMV-seronegative. CDR3 sequence (DNA): TGTGCCAGCAGCCCATCGGGGACTAGCGGTAGCATGGGGCAGTATTTT. This codes for CASSPSGTSGSMGQYF. The full variable domain, completed using reference TRBV7-9 and TRBJ2-3, is DTGVSQNPRHKITKRGQNVTFRCDPISEHNRLYWYRQTLGQGPEFLTYFQNEAQLEKSRLLSDRFSAERPKGSFSTLEIQRTEQGDSAMYLCASSPSGTSGSMGQYFGPGTRLTVL.